Listed below are T cell receptor beta chains from one sample, sequenced in a study of blood T cells in healthy people across ages. TCRdb reprocessed the 5' RACE reads with MiXCR, giving one entry per CDR3 protein. Here the sample spans around 1,500,000 distinct CDR3 sequences, approximately 42% being singletons. Input material: blood. These receptors came from a woman in her late teens or twenties in good health. Both conserved end residues are part of each CDR3. The D gene is left open where the match is weak. Rows may omit the clone size; those that give it use once, few, many or a size class.

j_call: TRBJ2-1
d_call: TRBD2
clone_size: few
v_call: TRBV4-1
cdr3_aa: CASSQEAGGVPYNEQFF
cdr3_nt: TGCGCCAGCAGCCAAGAAGCGGGAGGGGTACCCTACAATGAGCAGTTCTTC

j_call: TRBJ1-5
d_call: .
clone_size: .
v_call: TRBV4-1
cdr3_aa: CASSQTGGRNQPQHF
cdr3_nt: TGCGCCAGCAGCCAAACGGGGGGTAGAAATCAGCCCCAGCATTTT

j_call: TRBJ1-2
d_call: TRBD1
clone_size: .
v_call: TRBV28
cdr3_aa: CASSPGQGARYGYTF
cdr3_nt: TGTGCCAGCAGTCCCGGACAGGGGGCGCGATATGGCTACACCTTC

j_call: TRBJ2-1
d_call: .
clone_size: .
v_call: TRBV6-5
cdr3_aa: CASGNKEQFF
cdr3_nt: TGTGCCAGCGGGAACAAGGAGCAGTTCTTC

j_call: TRBJ2-7
d_call: .
clone_size: few
v_call: TRBV4-1
cdr3_aa: CASSQAPRGYEQYF
cdr3_nt: TGCGCCAGCAGCCAAGCTCCTAGAGGGTACGAGCAGTACTTC

j_call: TRBJ2-3
d_call: .
clone_size: few
v_call: TRBV13
cdr3_aa: CASSPRRLSSTDTQYF
cdr3_nt: TGTGCCAGCAGCCCGAGGAGGCTCTCGAGCACAGATACGCAGTATTTT

j_call: TRBJ2-3
d_call: .
clone_size: few
v_call: TRBV7-9
cdr3_aa: CASSTFAGNPSTDTQYF
cdr3_nt: TGTGCCAGCAGCACCTTCGCGGGGAATCCTAGCACAGATACGCAGTATTTT

j_call: TRBJ1-2
d_call: .
clone_size: .
v_call: TRBV20-1
cdr3_aa: CSAPGERDHYGYTF
cdr3_nt: TGCAGTGCTCCCGGGGAGAGGGATCACTATGGCTACACCTTC

j_call: TRBJ1-2
d_call: .
clone_size: few
v_call: TRBV9
cdr3_aa: CASSVGHSELTYGYTF
cdr3_nt: TGTGCCAGCAGCGTAGGCCACAGTGAATTAACCTATGGCTACACCTTC

j_call: TRBJ1-2
d_call: .
clone_size: few
v_call: TRBV11-2
cdr3_aa: CASSPYSVRDDGYTF
cdr3_nt: TGTGCCAGCAGCCCATACTCAGTGAGGGATGATGGCTACACCTTC

j_call: TRBJ2-2
d_call: TRBD1
clone_size: few
v_call: TRBV7-9
cdr3_aa: CASSAMNTGGTGELFF
cdr3_nt: TGTGCCAGCAGCGCGATGAACACAGGGGGCACCGGGGAGCTGTTTTTT

j_call: TRBJ2-7
d_call: .
clone_size: .
v_call: TRBV4-1
cdr3_aa: CASSRSRTGFTYEQYF
cdr3_nt: TGCGCCAGCAGCCGATCCCGAACAGGATTCACCTACGAGCAGTACTTC

j_call: TRBJ1-6
d_call: .
clone_size: .
v_call: TRBV21-1
cdr3_aa: CASSKGQNHRSYNSPLHF
cdr3_nt: TGTGCCAGCAGCAAAGGGCAGAACCACCGCTCCTATAATTCACCCCTCCACTTT

j_call: TRBJ2-3
d_call: .
clone_size: .
v_call: TRBV12-3/TRBV12-4
cdr3_aa: CASSLARLALHTDTQYF
cdr3_nt: TGTGCCAGCAGTTTAGCGCGCCTAGCGTTACACACAGATACGCAGTATTTT

j_call: TRBJ2-1
d_call: .
clone_size: .
v_call: TRBV5-1
cdr3_aa: CASTGSVAYNEQFF
cdr3_nt: TGCGCCAGCACCGGCAGCGTTGCCTACAATGAGCAGTTCTTC

j_call: TRBJ2-1
d_call: .
clone_size: few
v_call: TRBV27
cdr3_aa: CASSLSPGGGEQFF
cdr3_nt: TGTGCCAGCAGTTTATCCCCCGGGGGCGGTGAGCAGTTCTTC

j_call: TRBJ1-2
d_call: .
clone_size: few
v_call: TRBV29-1
cdr3_aa: CSAKNGRRIDGYTF
cdr3_nt: TGCAGCGCCAAGAACGGCAGGCGTATTGATGGCTACACCTTC

j_call: TRBJ1-4
d_call: .
clone_size: .
v_call: TRBV9
cdr3_aa: CASSPRPFNEKLFF
cdr3_nt: TGTGCCAGCAGCCCTCGGCCCTTTAATGAAAAACTGTTTTTT

j_call: TRBJ1-2
d_call: .
clone_size: .
v_call: TRBV18
cdr3_aa: CAGSPPAGHGYTF
cdr3_nt: TGTGCCGGCTCACCACCCGCAGGGCATGGCTACACCTTC

j_call: TRBJ1-2
d_call: TRBD1
clone_size: few
v_call: TRBV11-2
cdr3_aa: CASSLARGDSYYGYTF
cdr3_nt: TGTGCCAGCAGCTTAGCCAGGGGGGACAGCTACTATGGCTACACCTTC

j_call: TRBJ2-3
d_call: .
clone_size: .
v_call: TRBV20-1
cdr3_aa: CSAPLVGDLTDTQYF
cdr3_nt: TGCAGTGCTCCTCTAGTTGGGGATCTCACAGATACGCAGTATTTT

j_call: TRBJ1-2
d_call: .
clone_size: .
v_call: TRBV5-1
cdr3_aa: CAGSVEDLYGYTF
cdr3_nt: TGCGCCGGCAGTGTCGAGGATCTCTATGGCTACACCTTC

j_call: TRBJ1-4
d_call: .
clone_size: .
v_call: TRBV5-1
cdr3_aa: CASKKTEKLFF
cdr3_nt: TGCGCCAGCAAAAAGACTGAAAAACTGTTTTTT

j_call: TRBJ2-7
d_call: TRBD2
clone_size: .
v_call: TRBV20-1
cdr3_aa: CSAPLTSGTNNEQYF
cdr3_nt: TGCAGTGCTCCTCTGACTAGCGGGACAAACAATGAGCAGTACTTC

j_call: TRBJ2-3
d_call: .
clone_size: many
v_call: TRBV4-1
cdr3_aa: CASSQDWGFGDTQYF
cdr3_nt: TGCGCCAGCAGCCAAGATTGGGGGTTTGGAGATACGCAGTATTTT

j_call: TRBJ2-3
d_call: .
clone_size: many
v_call: TRBV10-1
cdr3_aa: CASSALALGDTQYF
cdr3_nt: TGCGCCAGCAGTGCGCTAGCATTGGGAGATACGCAGTATTTT

j_call: TRBJ2-1
d_call: TRBD2
clone_size: .
v_call: TRBV3-1
cdr3_aa: CVSSQDYSGGANEQFF
cdr3_nt: TGTGTCAGCAGCCAAGATTACAGCGGGGGGGCCAATGAGCAGTTCTTC

j_call: TRBJ1-2
d_call: .
clone_size: few
v_call: TRBV9
cdr3_aa: CASSVEGIQGYGYTF
cdr3_nt: TGTGCCAGCAGCGTAGAAGGAATCCAGGGGTATGGCTACACCTTC

j_call: TRBJ2-3
d_call: TRBD2
clone_size: many
v_call: TRBV7-3
cdr3_aa: CASSFIAGAPDTQYF
cdr3_nt: TGTGCCAGCAGCTTTATAGCGGGGGCCCCAGATACGCAGTATTTT

j_call: TRBJ2-1
d_call: TRBD2
clone_size: .
v_call: TRBV18
cdr3_aa: CASSLSTGTSGGYNEQFF
cdr3_nt: TGTGCCAGCTCACTATCAACCGGGACTAGCGGCGGATACAATGAGCAGTTCTTC

j_call: TRBJ2-5
d_call: TRBD1
clone_size: .
v_call: TRBV7-9
cdr3_aa: CASSSQGQGASQYF
cdr3_nt: TGTGCCAGCAGCTCCCAAGGACAGGGGGCATCGCAGTACTTC

j_call: TRBJ2-7
d_call: TRBD1
clone_size: .
v_call: TRBV4-1
cdr3_aa: CASSQEGGQGARHEQYF
cdr3_nt: TGCGCCAGCAGCCAAGAGGGGGGACAGGGGGCTCGGCACGAGCAGTACTTC

j_call: TRBJ2-3
d_call: .
clone_size: .
v_call: TRBV6-2/TRBV6-3
cdr3_aa: CASRPSADTQYF
cdr3_nt: TGTGCCAGCAGACCCTCCGCAGATACGCAGTATTTT

j_call: TRBJ2-7
d_call: TRBD1
clone_size: many
v_call: TRBV2
cdr3_aa: CASREPGQGYILRYF
cdr3_nt: TGTGCCAGCAGGGAACCGGGACAGGGATATATTCTTCGGTACTTC

j_call: TRBJ2-7
d_call: .
clone_size: once
v_call: TRBV20-1
cdr3_aa: CSAKSLQHLQEQYF
cdr3_nt: TGCAGTGCTAAGTCCCTCCAACACTTACAAGAGCAGTACTTC

j_call: TRBJ2-3
d_call: TRBD2
clone_size: many
v_call: TRBV9
cdr3_aa: CASSHTSGTPDTQYF
cdr3_nt: TGTGCCAGCAGTCATACTAGCGGGACTCCAGATACGCAGTATTTT

j_call: TRBJ2-5
d_call: TRBD1
clone_size: .
v_call: TRBV6-6
cdr3_aa: CASRGTGDNEQYF
cdr3_nt: TGTGCCAGCAGGGGGACAGGGGACAATGAGCAGTACTTC

j_call: TRBJ1-2
d_call: .
clone_size: few
v_call: TRBV29-1
cdr3_aa: CSVERYDYGYTF
cdr3_nt: TGCAGCGTTGAGAGATACGACTATGGCTACACCTTC

j_call: TRBJ2-7
d_call: TRBD2
clone_size: few
v_call: TRBV27
cdr3_aa: CASSLSIGGEQYF
cdr3_nt: TGTGCCAGCAGTTTATCGATCGGGGGGGAGCAGTACTTC

j_call: TRBJ2-3
d_call: TRBD2
clone_size: .
v_call: TRBV4-1
cdr3_aa: CASSQVGLAGYTDTQYF
cdr3_nt: TGCGCCAGCAGCCAAGTAGGACTAGCGGGCTACACAGATACGCAGTATTTT

j_call: TRBJ2-7
d_call: TRBD1
clone_size: .
v_call: TRBV27
cdr3_aa: CASSLFPGGSEQYF
cdr3_nt: TGTGCCAGCAGTTTATTCCCAGGGGGAAGCGAGCAGTACTTC

j_call: TRBJ1-2
d_call: .
clone_size: .
v_call: TRBV2
cdr3_aa: CASTVGQGSYGYTF
cdr3_nt: TGTGCCAGCACCGTGGGCCAGGGCAGCTATGGCTACACCTTC

j_call: TRBJ2-1
d_call: .
clone_size: few
v_call: TRBV28
cdr3_aa: CASSVPGVNEQFF
cdr3_nt: TGTGCCAGCAGTGTACCGGGAGTAAATGAGCAGTTCTTC

j_call: TRBJ2-7
d_call: .
clone_size: few
v_call: TRBV25-1
cdr3_aa: CASSRRGGKSSYEQYF
cdr3_nt: TGTGCCAGCAGTCGGAGGGGCGGAAAGAGCTCCTACGAGCAGTACTTC

j_call: TRBJ2-7
d_call: TRBD2
clone_size: .
v_call: TRBV28
cdr3_aa: CASRRGVYNEQYF
cdr3_nt: TGTGCCAGCAGACGGGGGGTCTACAATGAGCAGTACTTC

j_call: TRBJ2-1
d_call: .
clone_size: .
v_call: TRBV6-2/TRBV6-3
cdr3_aa: CASSTVGDADNEQFF
cdr3_nt: TGTGCCAGCAGTACGGTCGGGGATGCGGACAATGAGCAGTTCTTC

j_call: TRBJ2-1
d_call: TRBD2
clone_size: few
v_call: TRBV6-5
cdr3_aa: CASSPTGTSGQFF
cdr3_nt: TGTGCCAGCAGCCCAACCGGGACTAGCGGGCAGTTCTTC

j_call: TRBJ2-7
d_call: .
clone_size: .
v_call: TRBV20-1
cdr3_aa: CSARAEGGAINEQYF
cdr3_nt: TGCAGTGCTAGAGCTGAGGGGGGGGCGATTAACGAGCAGTACTTC

j_call: TRBJ2-1
d_call: TRBD2
clone_size: .
v_call: TRBV7-2
cdr3_aa: CASSVSGGTYNEQFF
cdr3_nt: TGTGCCAGCAGCGTCAGCGGGGGGACTTACAATGAGCAGTTCTTC

j_call: TRBJ2-5
d_call: TRBD2
clone_size: many
v_call: TRBV27
cdr3_aa: CASSLLASGQETQYF
cdr3_nt: TGTGCCAGCAGTTTACTTGCTAGCGGACAAGAGACCCAGTACTTC

j_call: TRBJ2-7
d_call: .
clone_size: few
v_call: TRBV20-1
cdr3_aa: CSAVGQGFYEQYF
cdr3_nt: TGCAGTGCTGTCGGGCAAGGCTTCTACGAGCAGTACTTC

j_call: TRBJ2-5
d_call: .
clone_size: .
v_call: TRBV12-5
cdr3_aa: CASGSSSSHEQYF
cdr3_nt: TGTGCTAGTGGTTCCTCCTCGAGTCATGAGCAGTACTTC

j_call: TRBJ2-3
d_call: TRBD1
clone_size: .
v_call: TRBV29-1
cdr3_aa: CSVESPGQGAPDTQYF
cdr3_nt: TGCAGCGTTGAGTCACCGGGACAGGGGGCCCCAGATACGCAGTATTTT

j_call: TRBJ1-2
d_call: .
clone_size: .
v_call: TRBV20-1
cdr3_aa: CSARGGRDLYGYTF
cdr3_nt: TGCAGTGCTAGAGGAGGACGGGACCTCTATGGCTACACCTTC

j_call: TRBJ2-4
d_call: .
clone_size: .
v_call: TRBV6-5
cdr3_aa: CASSSTGSGKNIQYF
cdr3_nt: TGTGCCAGCAGCTCGACAGGTAGTGGTAAAAACATTCAGTACTTC

j_call: TRBJ2-2
d_call: TRBD1
clone_size: .
v_call: TRBV4-2
cdr3_aa: CASSLGGTGGANTGELFF
cdr3_nt: TGTGCCAGCAGCCTCGGAGGGACAGGGGGTGCGAACACCGGGGAGCTGTTTTTT

j_call: TRBJ2-3
d_call: .
clone_size: .
v_call: TRBV12-3/TRBV12-4
cdr3_aa: CASSLGQDLSTDTQYF
cdr3_nt: TGTGCCAGCAGTTTAGGACAGGACCTGTCGACAGATACGCAGTATTTT

j_call: TRBJ2-5
d_call: .
clone_size: few
v_call: TRBV20-1
cdr3_aa: CSATPAEGAETQYF
cdr3_nt: TGCAGTGCTACCCCCGCGGAGGGGGCAGAGACCCAGTACTTC